This is a list of T cell receptor beta chains from one sample in a study of regulatory T cells in long-lasting Graves disease. From the multiplex PCR reads, TCRdb called clonotypes with MiXCR, one entry per CDR3 protein. The table records around 460,000 distinct CDR3 sequences, 14% of them present only once. The data were also submitted as part of a second study, on T cells in Graves' hyperthyroidism and ophthalmopathy.

The sample here was peripheral blood mononuclear cells (PBMCs), taken at new diagnosis, from a patient treated with antithyroid drugs. These receptors all come from a woman in her fifties or sixties with Graves disease. Both conserved end residues are part of each CDR3. The D gene is left open where the match is weak. Some rows have no size entry. The others give once, few or many, or a class for an expanded clone.

>NA|TRBJ2-2|TRBV7-2|many
CASSLAVYTDTGELFF
TGTGCCAGCAGCTTAGCGGTCTACACCGACACCGGGGAGCTGTTTTTT
>NA|TRBJ1-2|TRBV6-1|many
CASRPGVQYSGYTF
TGTGCCAGCAGACCCGGAGTCCAGTACTCTGGCTACACCTTC
>TRBD2|TRBJ2-2|TRBV7-8|many
CASSWGGTGELFF
TGTGCCAGCAGCTGGGGGGGCACCGGGGAGCTGTTTTTT
>TRBD2|TRBJ2-3|TRBV6-1|many
CASNPGLAGTDTQYF
TGTGCCAGTAACCCGGGACTAGCGGGCACAGATACGCAGTATTTT
>NA|TRBJ1-5|TRBV2|many
CASSELGGIGQPQHF
TGTGCCAGCAGTGAATTGGGGGGAATCGGTCAGCCCCAGCATTTT
>NA|TRBJ1-3|TRBV2|many
CASSAQGHTIYF
TGTGCCAGCAGCGCACAGGGACACACCATATATTTT
>NA|TRBJ2-7|TRBV28|many
CASSSGPSYEQYF
TGTGCCAGCAGTTCCGGACCATCCTACGAGCAGTACTTC
>NA|TRBJ1-5|TRBV9|many
CASSFGGSQPQHF
TGTGCCAGCAGTTTTGGGGGCAGTCAGCCCCAGCATTTT
>NA|TRBJ2-7|TRBV7-3|many
CASSLSVPYEQYF
TGTGCCAGCAGCTTAAGCGTTCCCTACGAGCAGTACTTC
>TRBD1|TRBJ1-1|TRBV28|many
CASSLTGTENTEAFF
TGTGCCAGCAGTTTAACCGGGACAGAGAACACTGAAGCTTTCTTT
>NA|TRBJ1-1|TRBV10-1|few
CASSESTLTEAFF
TGCGCCAGCAGTGAGTCGACATTGACTGAAGCTTTCTTT
>NA|TRBJ2-4|TRBV4-1|NA
CASSQPTRTAKNIQYF
TGCGCCAGCAGCCAACCGACAAGAACGGCCAAAAACATTCAGTACTTC
>NA|TRBJ2-5|TRBV9|few
CASSVGSGRETQYF
TGTGCCAGCAGCGTAGGCTCGGGGCGGGAGACCCAGTACTTC
>NA|TRBJ2-1|TRBV7-8|many
CASSSLVTPTHGNEQFF
TGTGCCAGCAGCTCGCTAGTAACCCCCACACACGGGAATGAGCAGTTCTTC
>NA|TRBJ2-2|TRBV2|many
CASRERVDTGELFF
TGTGCCAGCAGGGAGAGGGTGGATACCGGGGAGCTGTTTTTT
>NA|TRBJ2-2|TRBV5-4|NA
CASSLEGHGELFF
TGTGCCAGCAGCTTGGAAGGACACGGGGAGCTGTTTTTT
>TRBD1|TRBJ1-5|TRBV19|NA
CASSVTGGGEYSNQPQHF
TGTGCCAGTAGTGTTACAGGGGGCGGCGAATATAGCAATCAGCCCCAGCATTTT
>NA|TRBJ2-2|TRBV6-1|many
CASSLTDWGNTGELFF
TGTGCCAGCAGCCTGACCGACTGGGGGAACACCGGGGAGCTGTTTTTT
>TRBD1|TRBJ1-1|TRBV5-1|NA
CASSLEGTGGTEAFF
TGCGCCAGCAGCTTGGAAGGGACAGGGGGCACTGAAGCTTTCTTT
>NA|TRBJ1-2|TRBV30|many
CAWSLWGTNYGYTF
TGTGCCTGGAGTCTCTGGGGTACTAACTATGGCTACACCTTC
>TRBD2|TRBJ2-1|TRBV9|once
CASSAGTSWRNEQFF
TGTGCCAGCAGCGCGGGGACTAGCTGGCGGAATGAGCAGTTCTTC
>NA|TRBJ1-1|TRBV4-1|few
CASSPPAGARGTEAFF
TGCGCCAGCAGCCCTCCTGCCGGGGCCAGAGGGACTGAAGCTTTCTTT
>TRBD1|TRBJ2-7|TRBV10-3|NA
CATETGEARQYF
TGTGCCACCGAGACAGGGGAAGCGCGGCAGTACTTC
>NA|TRBJ1-5|TRBV28|many
CASRTQAQPQHF
TGTGCCAGCAGGACCCAGGCTCAGCCCCAGCATTTT
>NA|TRBJ2-3|TRBV6-5|many
CASSYPLEFGTDTQYF
TGTGCCAGCAGTTACCCCCTAGAATTCGGTACAGATACGCAGTATTTT
>NA|TRBJ2-1|TRBV11-3|many
CASSMTSNEQFF
TGTGCCAGCAGCATGACTAGCAATGAGCAGTTCTTC
>TRBD2|TRBJ2-4|TRBV20-1|many
CSARVRSGTSGREGIQYF
TGCAGTGCTAGAGTCCGTTCCGGGACTAGCGGGAGAGAGGGCATTCAGTACTTC
>TRBD2|TRBJ2-1|TRBV24-1|many
CATSGLGLAGDEQFF
TGTGCCACCAGTGGGCTGGGACTAGCGGGAGATGAGCAGTTCTTC
>NA|TRBJ2-1|TRBV10-3|NA
CAIRNRIPTEEQFF
TGTGCCATCAGGAACCGAATCCCTACTGAAGAGCAGTTCTTC
>TRBD1|TRBJ2-6|TRBV24-1|few
CATSDKGAPSGANVLTF
TGTGCCACCAGTGACAAGGGGGCCCCCTCTGGGGCCAACGTCCTGACTTTC
>TRBD1|TRBJ1-5|TRBV27|many
CASRPSQGAISNQPQHF
TGTGCCAGCCGGCCCTCACAGGGGGCAATTAGCAATCAGCCCCAGCATTTT
>TRBD2|TRBJ2-7|TRBV28|NA
CASRAAASGRSYEQYF
TGTGCCAGCAGAGCCGCGGCTAGCGGGAGAAGCTACGAGCAGTACTTC
>TRBD1|TRBJ2-7|TRBV29-1|many
CSAGQLYEQYF
TGCAGCGCGGGACAGCTCTACGAGCAGTACTTC
>NA|TRBJ2-5|TRBV2|many
CASSGMGPLRTQYF
TGTGCCAGCAGTGGAATGGGACCTCTCCGGACCCAGTACTTC
>NA|TRBJ2-7|TRBV14|NA
CASSLLTDSYEQYF
TGTGCCAGCAGCCTCCTGACTGACTCCTACGAGCAGTACTTC
>TRBD2|TRBJ2-7|TRBV28|many
CASIGGSLNYEQYF
TGTGCCAGCATTGGCGGGAGTCTTAACTACGAGCAGTACTTC
>TRBD2|TRBJ2-2|TRBV11-2|NA
CARSFILAGVTGELFF
TGTGCCCGCAGCTTCATCCTAGCGGGAGTTACCGGGGAGCTGTTTTTT
>NA|TRBJ2-1|TRBV28|many
CASSPADRDEQFF
TGTGCCAGCAGCCCCGCGGATCGGGATGAGCAGTTCTTC
>NA|TRBJ1-5|TRBV7-9|NA
CASSLAYTRQPQHF
TGTGCCAGCAGCTTAGCCTATACTCGACAGCCCCAGCATTTT
>TRBD1|TRBJ2-5|TRBV6-1|many
CASSIRGQQETQYF
TGTGCCAGCAGTATAAGGGGACAGCAAGAGACCCAGTACTTC
>TRBD1|TRBJ2-7|TRBV27|NA
CASSSQSGGQGVIYEQYF
TGTGCCAGCAGTTCACAGTCGGGAGGACAGGGGGTTATCTACGAGCAGTACTTC
>TRBD2|TRBJ2-1|TRBV7-6|many
CASSPSSGRINEQFF
TGTGCCAGCAGCCCGTCTAGCGGGAGAATCAATGAGCAGTTCTTC